This TCR beta chain derives from a study of blood T cell repertoires in COVID-19. The protocol was immunoSEQ multiplex PCR, while the TCRdb copy is restricted to in-frame clones and leaves out a portion. The sample has around 480,000 clones, about nine tenths seen once. Germline V gene lookup returns CDR1 SGHTA and CDR2 FQGTGA. The ends were cut back, 3 bases at V and 0 bases at J, with 11 bases in the middle. The CDR3 is 15 residues long. The chain is built from TRBV7-3 and TRBJ1-1, with D perhaps TRBD1 (6 bases). The sequence derives from a young woman who had recovered from COVID-19. The sample comprised PBMCs or T cells enriched from blood (not recorded which). CDR3 sequence: CASSLNREMNTEAFF. The CDR3 nucleotides read TGTGCCAGCAGCTTGAACAGGGAAATGAACACTGAAGCTTTCTTT.